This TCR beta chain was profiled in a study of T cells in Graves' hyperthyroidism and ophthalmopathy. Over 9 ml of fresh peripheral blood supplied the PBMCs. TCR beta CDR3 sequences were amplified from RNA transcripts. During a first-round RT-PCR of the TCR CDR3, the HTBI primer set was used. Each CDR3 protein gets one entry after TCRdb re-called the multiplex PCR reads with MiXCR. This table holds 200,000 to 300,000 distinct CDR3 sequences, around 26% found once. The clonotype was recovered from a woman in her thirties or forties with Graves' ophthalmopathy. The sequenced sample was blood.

The CDR3 DNA is TGTGCCAGCAGCTCAATCCGGGACACTTCCTACGAGCAGTACTTC. This gives the protein CASSSIRDTSYEQYF. J is TRBJ2-7 and V is TRBV28; a weak D match, TRBD1 (6 bases). The CDR3 spans 15 residues. The ends were cut back, 6 bases at V and 1 base at J, with 16 bases in the middle. Germline CDR1 and CDR2: MDHEN and SYDVKM.